What follows are 23 T cell receptor beta chains derived from one specimen sequenced in a study of shared clonotypes between healthy human individuals. Positively selected for CCR7, the CD45RO-negative cells used as naive CD8 cells excluded terminally differentiated effector memory CD45RA+ cells. TCRdb's copy holds only in-frame clones and misses some; the assay was immunoSEQ multiplex PCR. The sample contains some 2.1 million clones, around 93% of which appear only once. Sample: naive CD8+ T cells from PBMCs. These receptors were collected from a man aged 18 to 29 in good health. Some clones in this sample may be carry-over from other donors' samples.

Concerning this clone: A much larger clone differs from this one at a single base, so this may be a read error. V and J are TRBV4-3 and TRBJ2-3; D not resolved. This CDR3 is 13 amino acids long. Germline CDR1 LGHNA, CDR2 YSLEER. Between the trimmed V and J ends, which lost 0 bases and 4 bases, there was a span of 5 bases. CDR3: CASSQDPADTQYF. The CDR3 DNA sequence: TGCGCCAGCAGCCAAGATCCGGCAGATACGCAGTATTTT.

The V gene is TRBV7-2, the J gene TRBJ1-1; 7 bases are shared with TRBD1. CDR1 is SGHTA, CDR2 FQGNSA, per germline. The V and J ends lost 5 bases and 1 base, in that order; junction bases with no gene match: 7. The CDR3 spans 15 residues. The CDR3 DNA reads as TGTGCCAGCAGCGCGCGGACAGGAGCGAACACTGAAGCTTTCTTT. Protein product: CASSARTGANTEAFF.

This chain joins TRBV5-4 and TRBJ2-7; 13 bases are shared with TRBD2. The CDR3 is 15 residues long. J gave up 5 bases and V 4 bases, and 6 bases lay outside the gene matches. Germline V CDR1 and CDR2: SGHNT, YYREEE (reference sequence). CDR3 in DNA: TGTGCCAGCAGCCCAAGACTAGCGGGAGGAGACGAGCAGTACTTC. The encoded protein is CASSPRLAGGDEQYF.

This rearrangement joins TRBV28 to TRBJ2-1; D is possibly TRBD2 (6 bases). Trimming left V 2 bases short and J 4 bases short, with 15 bases between. CDR1 is MDHEN and CDR2 is SYDVKM in the germline V gene. The CDR3 is 16 amino acids. DNA of the CDR3: TGTGCCAGCAGTTTAAGACCTCGGGGAGGTTACAATGAGCAGTTCTTC. Its translation: CASSLRPRGGYNEQFF.

The chain has TRBV19 and TRBJ1-1, with a possible D match to TRBD1 (5 bases). V gave up 8 bases and J gave up 0 bases, with 13 bases separating them. Germline CDR1 and CDR2: LNHDA and SQIVND (reference sequence). The CDR3 covers 14 residues. CDR3 region: CASDKGHLNTEAFF. CDR3 DNA: TGTGCCAGTGACAAGGGGCACTTGAACACTGAAGCTTTCTTT.

This chain links TRBV4-1 with TRBJ2-1; the D is unclear. The CDR3 consists of 12 residues. Between the trimmed V and J ends, which lost 0 bases and 6 bases, there was a span of 3 bases. Germline V gene lookup returns CDR1 MGHRA and CDR2 YSYEKL. The CDR3, as DNA: TGCGCCAGCAGCCAAGACCCCAATGAGCAGTTCTTC. Translation gives CASSQDPNEQFF.

This clone showed up just a few times. The gene calls are TRBV30 and TRBJ1-5, with D maybe TRBD1 (5 bases). V lost 0 bases and J lost 6, with 9 bases in between. The germline gives CDR1 GTSNPN, CDR2 SVGIG (reference sequence). The CDR3 runs 13 residues. The CDR3 protein is CAWSVWGGQPQHF. The CDR3, as DNA: TGTGCCTGGAGTGTATGGGGGGGTCAGCCCCAGCATTTT.

This chain links TRBV19 with TRBJ2-2; D might be TRBD1 (6 bases). Per germline, CDR1 LNHDA and CDR2 SQIVND (reference sequence). V dropped 5 bases and J dropped 1 base, with 11 bases sitting between them. The CDR3 has 15 amino acids. CDR3 in amino acids: CASSGFRGNTGELFF. For the CDR3, the DNA is TGTGCCAGTAGTGGGTTCAGGGGGAACACCGGGGAGCTGTTTTTT.

CDR3 amino acids: CSVEKDRRYTF. In DNA, the CDR3 is TGCAGCGTTGAAAAAGACAGGAGGTACACCTTC. The chain uses TRBV29-1 and TRBJ1-2; perhaps TRBD1 as D (6 bases). In germline, CDR1 is SQVTM, CDR2 ANQGSEA. V lost 2 bases and J 11 bases, leaving 12 bases between the germline ends. The CDR3 is 11 residues long.

The V and J genes are TRBV4-3 and TRBJ2-1; D possibly corresponds to TRBD2 (5 bases). In germline, CDR1 is LGHNA, CDR2 YSLEER. V was clipped by 0 bases and J by 5 bases, with 5 bases between them. The CDR3 extends over 13 amino acids. CDR3 protein: CASSQDGDNEQFF. The DNA for the CDR3 is TGCGCCAGCAGCCAAGACGGGGACAATGAGCAGTTCTTC.

In the case of this clone: Additional DNA sequences in this sample encode the identical CDR3. The chain employs TRBV29-1 and TRBJ2-2; no firm D call. Trimming removed 4 bases at V and 4 bases at J, with 4 bases between. This CDR3 has 11 residues. Germline CDR1 SQVTM, CDR2 ANQGSEA. The CDR3 region is CSVVATGELFF. For the CDR3, the DNA is TGCAGCGTTGTCGCCACCGGGGAGCTGTTTTTT.

This chain joins TRBV15 and TRBJ2-5; no clear D gene. CDR1 is LNHNV, CDR2 YYDKDF, per germline (reference sequence). This CDR3 spans 13 amino acids. Trimming left V 7 bases short and J 2 bases short, with 11 bases between. In DNA form, the CDR3 reads TGTGCCACCAAACGTGTAGGACAAGAGACCCAGTACTTC. The encoded protein is CATKRVGQETQYF.

As regards this clone: Other DNA variants within this sample encode the same CDR3. The chain carries TRBV27 and TRBJ2-2; D possibly uses TRBD1 or TRBD2 (5 bases each). There are 13 residues in the CDR3. Germline assignment: CDR1 MNHEY and CDR2 SMNVEV (reference sequence). The V end was cut by 3 bases, the J end by 6 bases, with 8 bases between. The CDR3 here is CASSLRGAGELFF. The DNA of the CDR3 is TGTGCCAGCAGTTTGAGGGGTGCCGGGGAGCTGTTTTTT.

The V gene is TRBV30, the J gene TRBJ2-7; a weak D match, TRBD2 (5 bases). The CDR3 has 13 residues. CDR1 and CDR2 (germline): GTSNPN, SVGIG (reference sequence). Trimming took 3 bases from V and 0 from J, leaving 9 bases between them. This CDR3 is CAWSSGSSYEQYF. The CDR3 DNA reads TGTGCCTGGAGCTCGGGGTCCTCCTACGAGCAGTACTTC.

The chain uses TRBV11-2 and TRBJ2-7, with 11 bases lining up with TRBD2. The CDR3 spans 17 residues. V shed 5 bases and J 2 bases; nucleotides not matched to a gene: 11. Germline CDR1 is SGHAT and CDR2 is FQNNGV. The CDR3 loop is CASSPRLAGSVPYEQYF. CDR3 in DNA: TGTGCCAGCAGCCCCAGACTAGCGGGAAGTGTCCCCTACGAGCAGTACTTC.

This clone has a single count. J is TRBJ2-1 and V is TRBV9; D perhaps matches TRBD2 (6 bases). With 0 bases removed from V and 8 bases from J, the gap between germline ends came to 15 bases. This CDR3 has 15 amino acids. Germline-derived CDR1 and CDR2 are SGDLS and YYNGEE. The CDR3 sequence: CASSVVSGSLDEQFF. The CDR3 DNA reads as TGTGCCAGCAGCGTAGTGAGCGGGTCCTTGGATGAGCAGTTCTTC.

The gene calls are TRBV4-2 and TRBJ2-1; unclear D gene. Per germline, CDR1 LGHNA and CDR2 YNFKEQ. V was trimmed by 4 bases and J by 9 bases, leaving 16 bases between them. This CDR3 comprises 14 residues. This CDR3 is CASSPKFARSEQFF. The CDR3 coding sequence is TGTGCCAGCAGCCCCAAGTTTGCCCGGAGTGAGCAGTTCTTC.

This chain links TRBV7-2 with TRBJ2-1; 11 positions agree with TRBD1. V shed 6 bases and J 2 bases; nucleotides not matched to a gene: 3. This CDR3 has 15 residues. CDR1 SGHTA and CDR2 FQGNSA come from the germline V gene. The CDR3 reads CASRRDRGAYNEQFF. In nucleotides, the CDR3 is TGTGCCAGCAGACGGGACAGGGGGGCCTACAATGAGCAGTTCTTC.

The J gene is TRBJ2-1, the V gene TRBV7-6; 9 bases fit TRBD2. This CDR3 spans 15 amino acids. Per the germline V gene, CDR1 is SGHVS and CDR2 is FNYEAQ. After removal of 1 base from V and 8 bases from J, the junction contained 6 bases not matched to a gene. The DNA of the CDR3 is TGTGCCAGCAGCTTAGAACTAGCGGGCGGGGATGAGCAGTTCTTC. Protein product: CASSLELAGGDEQFF.

This chain joins TRBV6-6 and TRBJ1-3; D ambiguous. Germline V gene data show CDR1 as MNHNY and CDR2 as SVGAGI (reference sequence). The V gene lost 5 bases and the J gene lost 4 bases, with 6 bases spanning the gap. The CDR3 runs 12 residues. CDR3 nucleotides: TGTGCCAGCAGTGGGATCGGAAACACCATATATTTT. This sequence encodes CASSGIGNTIYF.

The V call is TRBV7-9, the J call TRBJ2-1; D gene ambiguous. V shed 5 bases and J shed 8 bases, with 13 bases lying between them. This CDR3 has 13 residues. The V gene's germline CDR1 is SEHNR and CDR2 FQNEAQ (reference sequence). This CDR3 is CASSPDGLHEQFF. The CDR3 DNA reads as TGTGCCAGCAGCCCGGACGGTTTGCATGAGCAGTTCTTC.

V usage is TRBV28 and J usage is TRBJ2-1; 9 bases map to TRBD2. CDR3 length equals 13 residues. CDR1 and CDR2 from the germline V gene are MDHEN and SYDVKM. The ends lost 7 bases at V and 5 bases at J; junction bases unmatched: 3. CDR3 protein: CASNPSGNNEQFF. CDR3 coding DNA: TGTGCCAGCAATCCTAGCGGGAACAATGAGCAGTTCTTC.

The genes are TRBV7-3 and TRBJ2-1; D is ambiguous. The V gene's germline CDR1 is SGHTA and CDR2 FQGTGA. Trimming took 5 bases from V and 6 from J, leaving 17 bases between them. This CDR3 comprises 15 residues. CDR3 loop: CASSPRSGSSNEQFF. The CDR3 coding sequence is TGTGCCAGCAGCCCCCGCTCCGGTAGCAGCAATGAGCAGTTCTTC.